The clone carrying this TCR beta chain was picked up a small number of times. Its matching antigen is unknown. The record originates from a study of cytomegalovirus exposure and HLA in healthy donors. Findings of the study overall: Confirmation was obtained in vitro that a few CMV-associated chains are specific for CMV antigens. It was reported that the classifier diagnosed cytomegalovirus status with high specificity and sensitivity in both the original and validation cohorts. Rarity held for most TCR sequences, but there were some public TCRs that occurred in many donors.

Germline CDR1 SGHVS, CDR2 FQNEAQ. The CDR3 is made up of 12 amino acids. Deletions cut 3 bases from V and 5 bases from J, with 8 bases between. The primer mix had 60 Vbeta and 13 Jbeta primers. Produced via immunoSEQ multiplex PCR; TCRdb's table is partial and in-frame only. The sample yields some 140,000 clones, approximately 78% seen once. Sequencing input: PBMCs. The clonotype was recovered from a woman in her 50s in good health and CMV-seropositive. This rearrangement joins TRBV7-8 to TRBJ2-7, with D possibly matching TRBD2 (5 bases). CDR3 nucleotide sequence: TGTGCCAGCAGCTTGAGCGGCGACGAGCAGTACTTC. Protein: CASSLSGDEQYF.